The 24 T cell receptor beta chains listed next were all sequenced from one sample in a study of T-cell reconstitution after alpha-beta-depleted transplantation in children. A library of TCRbeta sequences, prepared with unique molecular identifiers, was generated. TCRdb itself ran the PCR reads through MiXCR, one entry per CDR3 protein. The table lists just over 950,000 distinct CDR3 sequences, about 29% of them singletons, with 28% in the top ten. Sequencing was performed on PBMCs, mostly from graft donor cells, taken 360 days after TCRalphabeta/CD19-depleted stem cell transplant. Receptors were obtained from a boy under three years old who had a stem cell transplant for SCID, so the T cells may come from the graft donor.

This chain connects TRBV27 to TRBJ1-2; D perhaps matches TRBD1 (5 bases). This CDR3 spans 14 amino acids. Germline loops: CDR1 MNHEY, CDR2 SMNVEV (reference sequence). V lost 5 bases, J lost 4 bases, and 14 bases lay in between. The CDR3 is CASSKGPEGYGYTF. CDR3 bases: TGTGCCAGCAGTAAGGGACCGGAGGGCTATGGCTACACCTTC.

This clonotype was seen a handful of times. The chain has TRBV2 and TRBJ2-3; D might be TRBD1 or TRBD2, each matching 5 bases. This CDR3 is built from 14 residues. Germline CDR1 is SNHLY and CDR2 is FYNNEI. The germline V and J ends were trimmed by 8 bases and 0 bases, with 12 bases remaining between them. The CDR3 is CASGRDVSTDTQYF. Here the CDR3 DNA reads TGTGCCAGCGGCCGGGACGTCAGCACAGATACGCAGTATTTT.

This chain connects TRBV5-5 to TRBJ2-3; D possibly corresponds to TRBD1 (6 bases). Germline CDR1 is SGHKS and CDR2 is YYEKEE (reference sequence). CDR3 length: 13 residues. V was trimmed by 4 bases and J by 10 bases, leaving 16 bases between them. CDR3 coding DNA: TGTGCCAGCAGCACAGAACAGGGTTGGGCGCAGTATTTT. This translates into CASSTEQGWAQYF.

The chain recombines TRBV7-9 with TRBJ2-1, with 7 nucleotides matching TRBD2. Trimming cost V 6 bases and J 7 bases; bases outside gene matches: 15. There are 16 residues in the CDR3. CDR1 SEHNR and CDR2 FQNEAQ come from the germline V gene (reference sequence). DNA of the CDR3: TGTGCCAGCAGTGAGGCAGAAGCCAGCGGGAAAAATGAGCAGTTCTTC. It yields the protein CASSEAEASGKNEQFF.

J is TRBJ1-3 and V is TRBV7-9; no firm D call. Germline assignment: CDR1 SEHNR and CDR2 FQNEAQ (reference sequence). V dropped 7 bases and J dropped 0 bases, with 16 bases sitting between them. The CDR3 is 16 amino acids. The DNA of the CDR3 is TGTGCCAGCATGCTCGGCCTGTCGGGCTCTGGAAACACCATATATTTT. Its protein is CASMLGLSGSGNTIYF.

This chain links TRBV12-3 or TRBV12-4 with TRBJ2-1, with D hard to call. V lost 7 bases and J 4 bases, leaving 14 bases between the germline ends. The CDR3 spans 14 residues. The CDR3 reads CASTKVGSYNEQFF. Here the CDR3 DNA reads TGTGCCAGCACGAAGGTAGGCAGTTACAATGAGCAGTTCTTC.

This clonotype was found a few times. The rearrangement links TRBV9 to TRBJ1-2; the match to TRBD1 covers 9 bases. This CDR3 is 14 amino acids long. With 4 bases clipped from V and 7 bases from J, the junction kept 8 bases outside the gene matches. Germline CDR1 reads SGDLS; CDR2 reads YYNGEE. The CDR3 region has the DNA TGTGCCAGCAGCCTCGGGACAGGGAGCCGTGGCTACACCTTC. Translating gives CASSLGTGSRGYTF.

This clonotype turned up a few times. V and J are TRBV7-3 and TRBJ1-2, with D perhaps matching TRBD1 (6 bases). There are 17 residues in the CDR3. Trimming took off 0 bases at V and 0 bases at J, with 14 bases between the two ends. Germline V gives CDR1 SGHTA, CDR2 FQGTGA. DNA for the CDR3: TGTGCCAGCAGCTTAACTCGTCCCGGACAGACTAACTATGGCTACACCTTC. It is translated as CASSLTRPGQTNYGYTF.

Here the CDR3 DNA reads TGTGCCAGCAGCCAAGGGGTCCGAGGGGAGCAGTTCTTC. It specifies CASSQGVRGEQFF. V is TRBV4-2 and J is TRBJ2-1; D perhaps matches TRBD2 (5 bases). The CDR3 loop spans 13 amino acids. Germline V gene lookup returns CDR1 LGHNA and CDR2 YNFKEQ. Trimming removed 1 base at V and 10 bases at J, with 11 bases between.

The chain combines TRBV5-1 with TRBJ2-7, with D perhaps matching TRBD1 or TRBD2 (5 bases each). The germline V gene has CDR1 SGHRS and CDR2 YFSETQ. With 0 bases removed from V and 0 bases from J, the gap between germline ends came to 19 bases. There are 18 residues in the CDR3. The DNA for the CDR3 is TGCGCCAGCAGCTTGGAAACCCTGGGACGGGCGAGCTCCTACGAGCAGTACTTC. Its protein is CASSLETLGRASSYEQYF.

The sample holds many counts of this clonotype. This chain uses TRBV28 with TRBJ2-1, with D possibly TRBD1 on 6 matching bases. The CDR3 has 18 amino acids. V was clipped by 5 bases and J by 0 bases, with 20 bases between them. Germline V CDR1 and CDR2: MDHEN, SYDVKM. CDR3: CASSPTTIRGYSYNEQFF. CDR3 DNA: TGTGCCAGCAGTCCCACCACGATCAGGGGTTACTCCTACAATGAGCAGTTCTTC.

The chain links TRBV4-2 to TRBJ1-1; D is unresolved. Germline CDR1 LGHNA, CDR2 YNFKEQ. CDR3 length equals 16 residues. V lost 4 bases and J lost 0, with 15 bases in between. CDR3 in DNA: TGTGCCAGCAGCCCAGGACCAACCATGTTGAACACTGAAGCTTTCTTT. Translating it yields CASSPGPTMLNTEAFF.

Only a few counts were recorded for this clonotype. This sequence joins TRBV20-1 and TRBJ2-7, with 10 nucleotides matching TRBD1. V trimming: 4 bases; J trimming: 6 bases; junction bases outside the gene matches: 6. Germline CDR1 DFQATT, CDR2 SNEGSKA (reference sequence). This CDR3 has 13 amino acids. The chain's CDR3 is CSATDRGLFEQYF. The CDR3 coding sequence is TGCAGTGCTACCGACAGGGGGCTCTTCGAGCAGTACTTC.

In this sample, this clonotype turned up a few times. This rearrangement joins TRBV5-1 to TRBJ2-1; the D call may be TRBD1 or TRBD2 (5 bases each). The CDR3 is made up of 16 amino acids. Trimming removed 4 bases from V and 0 bases from J, with 14 bases in between. CDR1 is SGHRS and CDR2 is YFSETQ in the germline V gene. CDR3 protein: CASSPGKGNSYNEQFF. The CDR3 region has the DNA TGCGCCAGCAGCCCGGGGAAGGGGAACTCCTACAATGAGCAGTTCTTC.

The V gene is TRBV6-2 or TRBV6-3, the J gene TRBJ2-1, with 8 bases aligning to TRBD2. CDR3 size: 14 residues. Germline loops: CDR1 MNHEY, CDR2 SVGEGT. V was pared by 5 bases and J by 5 bases, with 5 bases of the junction left unmatched. The CDR3 DNA sequence: TGTGCCAGCAGTCGTGGGACTAGACACAATGAGCAGTTCTTC. Protein product: CASSRGTRHNEQFF.

The chain recombines TRBV12-3 or TRBV12-4 with TRBJ1-1; 7 nucleotides match TRBD1. With V trimmed by 5 bases and J by 4 bases, 10 bases remained unmatched. The CDR3 sequence is 15 residues long. As DNA, the CDR3 is TGTGCCAGCAGTCCCGACAGGGTGAGGGCCACTGAAGCTTTCTTT. Its protein is CASSPDRVRATEAFF.

This clonotype has more than one count but fewer than ten. The chain carries TRBV4-1 and TRBJ2-5; TRBD2 might be the D (6 bases). CDR3 length equals 15 residues. Trimming cost V 1 base and J 5 bases, with 14 bases left between them. Per germline, CDR1 MGHRA and CDR2 YSYEKL. CDR3 DNA: TGCGCCAGCAGCCAAGGGATATGGGGGGTTGAGACCCAGTACTTC. Its translation is CASSQGIWGVETQYF.

This clonotype showed up many times. This chain links TRBV28 with TRBJ2-7; TRBD1 agrees at 10 bases. J gave up 6 bases and V 3 bases, and 8 bases lay outside the gene matches. This CDR3 has 15 amino acids. CDR1 is MDHEN and CDR2 is SYDVKM in the germline V gene. This CDR3 is CASSFLDRGLFEQYF. CDR3 coding DNA: TGTGCCAGCAGTTTCCTCGACAGGGGGCTGTTCGAGCAGTACTTC.

This clonotype was seen more than once but under ten times. V usage is TRBV7-9 and J usage is TRBJ1-2, with TRBD1 as a possible D gene (5 bases). The CDR3 loop spans 11 amino acids. The ends were cut back, 3 bases at V and 8 bases at J, with 7 bases in the middle. The V gene's germline CDR1 is SEHNR and CDR2 FQNEAQ (reference sequence). CDR3 loop: CASSFRVGYTF. The CDR3 region has the DNA TGTGCCAGCAGCTTCAGGGTCGGCTACACCTTC.

The chain has TRBV18 and TRBJ1-3; no clear D gene. CDR3 length: 15 amino acids. Per the germline V gene, CDR1 is KGHSH and CDR2 is LQKENI. With 1 base removed from V and 11 bases from J, the gap between germline ends came to 18 bases. CDR3: CASSPLGVGRVAIYF. The CDR3 DNA reads as TGTGCCAGCTCACCACTCGGTGTCGGTAGGGTCGCCATATATTTT.

This clonotype appeared a few times. The CDR3, as DNA: TGTGCCAGCAGCGCCCTAGCGATTGTTAGACCTTACAATGAGCAGTTCTTC. The encoded protein is CASSALAIVRPYNEQFF. The chain uses TRBV9 and TRBJ2-1; D is possibly TRBD2 (6 bases). The V and J ends lost 3 bases and 4 bases respectively, with 20 bases between them. Germline assignment: CDR1 SGDLS and CDR2 YYNGEE. This CDR3 has 17 residues. Using reference TRBV9 and TRBJ2-1 for the parts outside the CDR3, the full variable domain is DSGVTQTPKHLITATGQRVTLRCSPRSGDLSVYWYQQSLDQGLQFLIQYYNGEERAKGNILERFSAQQFPDLHSELNLSSLELGDSALYFCASSALAIVRPYNEQFFGPGTRLTVL.

Only a few counts were recorded for this clonotype. The chain uses TRBV24-1 and TRBJ2-2; D perhaps matches TRBD1 (5 bases). The CDR3 covers 15 residues. From germline, CDR1 is KGHDR and CDR2 SFDVKD. With 5 bases removed from V and 6 bases from J, the gap between germline ends came to 15 bases. CDR3 bases: TGTGCCACCAGTGCCGCGCAGGGCTGGCCCGGGGAGCTGTTTTTT. This sequence encodes CATSAAQGWPGELFF.

The chain carries TRBV29-1 and TRBJ2-1; the match to TRBD2 covers 10 bases. Germline V gene sequence: CDR1 SQVTM, CDR2 ANQGSEA. V was pared by 7 bases and J by 4 bases, with 10 bases of the junction left unmatched. This CDR3 has 15 residues. CDR3 sequence reads: CSAGQRGGGYNEQFF. In nucleotides, the CDR3 is TGCAGCGCTGGACAGCGGGGGGGCGGATACAATGAGCAGTTCTTC.

The chain employs TRBV15 and TRBJ2-1; D not resolved. The CDR3 has 11 residues. Trimming cost V 6 bases and J 5 bases, with 5 bases left between them. CDR1 and CDR2 from the germline V gene are LNHNV and YYDKDF (reference sequence). The CDR3 DNA reads as TGTGCCACCAGTCGCGACAATGAGCAGTTCTTC. Translation: CATSRDNEQFF.